The rows below give T cell receptor beta chains drawn from one sample of a study of blood T cell repertoires in COVID-19. Profiling relied on immunoSEQ multiplex PCR, and the TCRdb table lists in-frame clones only, not all of them. The table shows roughly 100,000 clones, with 71% occurring only once. Sequencing was carried out using peripheral blood. The receptor source for this set is a human donor with acute or convalescent COVID-19. The donor label of this sample is uncertain. CDR3s leave out the opening cysteine and the closing phenylalanine or tryptophan.

TRBJ1-2 | TRBV6-5 | ASGRTGERYGYT
TRBJ1-1 | TRBV19 | ASSLRPDSEAF
TRBJ2-3 | TRBV25-1 | ASSEFLQGRDTQY
TRBJ1-1 | TRBV18 | ASSPAGGNTEAF
TRBJ2-7 | TRBV3-1/TRBV3-2 | ASSQRTGHYEQY
TRBJ1-2 | TRBV29-1 | SVEDPRSGYT
TRBJ1-1 | TRBV5-1 | ASSLRGEGVNTEAF
TRBJ1-2 | TRBV24-1 | ATSGETGTGAHGYT
TRBJ2-1 | TRBV2 | ASSEDLAGGAVWDNEQF
TRBJ1-6 | TRBV6-5 | ASSFSLTGGRSPLH
TRBJ2-2 | TRBV24-1 | ATARGTGELF
TRBJ1-2 | TRBV28 | ASSLRLYGYT
TRBJ2-5 | TRBV19 | ASSRQGARETQY
TRBJ1-4 | TRBV7-2 | ASSPGTGGDEKLF
TRBJ2-5 | TRBV19 | ASKNLRTEGGETQY
TRBJ1-2 | TRBV2 | ASSDIQGLIYT
TRBJ2-6 | TRBV3-1/TRBV3-2 | ASSQAGANVLT
TRBJ2-1 | TRBV19 | ASSIEGQVPTNEQF
TRBJ1-5 | TRBV12-3/TRBV12-4 | ASSGQRLGPQH
TRBJ1-5 | TRBV24-1 | ATSTGQCRYSNQPQH
TRBJ1-6 | TRBV3-1/TRBV3-2 | ASSPRQGNSPLH
TRBJ1-6 | TRBV27 | ASRNRGSPLH
TRBJ2-4 | TRBV5-6 | ASSLTGLIAKNIQY
TRBJ2-5 | TRBV5-1 | ASSLVQETQY
TRBJ1-4 | TRBV7-9 | ASSLGETGVANEKLF
TRBJ2-3 | TRBV6-4 | ASSDMGGTDTQY
TRBJ1-6 | TRBV9 | ASSARNSPLH
TRBJ1-2 | TRBV2 | ASSEQGPGYGYT
TRBJ2-3 | TRBV18 | ASSPGQGTLASTDTQY
TRBJ1-2 | TRBV9 | ASSPTPGGQGYGYT
TRBJ2-2 | TRBV12-3/TRBV12-4 | ASSLRHTGELF
TRBJ2-3 | TRBV5-1 | ASSPVAGVDTQY
TRBJ2-1 | TRBV6-4 | ASSDSSGGANEQF
TRBJ1-2 | TRBV6-5 | ASSSQRHGYT
TRBJ2-1 | TRBV6-5 | ASTKQGLRDNEQF
TRBJ1-1 | TRBV4-1 | ASSSVRTLNTEAF
TRBJ1-1 | TRBV10-2 | ASSIQGNTEAF
TRBJ2-5 | TRBV13 | ASSLYLGSETQY
TRBJ2-5 | TRBV30 | AWSQGARETQY
TRBJ1-1 | TRBV10-2 | ASSANTEAF
TRBJ2-7 | TRBV15 | ATRRDRGQYEQY